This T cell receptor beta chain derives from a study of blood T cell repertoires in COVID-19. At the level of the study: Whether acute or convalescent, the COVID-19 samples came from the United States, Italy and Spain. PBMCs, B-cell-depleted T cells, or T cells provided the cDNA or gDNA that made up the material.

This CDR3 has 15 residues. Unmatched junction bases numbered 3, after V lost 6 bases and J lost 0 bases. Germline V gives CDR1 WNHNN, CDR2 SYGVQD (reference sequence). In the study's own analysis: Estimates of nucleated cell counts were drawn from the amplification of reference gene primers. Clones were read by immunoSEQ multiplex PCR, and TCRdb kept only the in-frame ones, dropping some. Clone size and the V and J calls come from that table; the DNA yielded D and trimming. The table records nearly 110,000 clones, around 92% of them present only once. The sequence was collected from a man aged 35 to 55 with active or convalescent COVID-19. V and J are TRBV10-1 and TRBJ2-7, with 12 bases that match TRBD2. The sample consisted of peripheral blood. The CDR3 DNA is TGCGCCAGCAGCCCGACTAGCGGGAGCTCCTACGAGCAGTACTTC. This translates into CASSPTSGSSYEQYF.